The clone carrying this T cell receptor (beta chain) has at least ten counts. Antigen unknown. TCRdb used MiXCR to reprocess the multiplex PCR reads, holding one entry per CDR3 protein. The sample records about 60,000 distinct CDR3 sequences, roughly 57% being singletons. The data stem from a study of breast tumors, draining lymph nodes, adjacent tissues. General study findings and limits: Tumor and nontumor repertoires were significantly more similar in luminal-like than in basal-like breast cancer. Most tumor T cells seemingly derive from lymph node, then expand in tumor. Compared with lymph nodes, tumors were less diverse; compared with nontumor tissue, more. The lymph node origin of tumor T cells was framed as consistent with a hypothesis, not demonstrated.

In germline, CDR1 is SGHTS, CDR2 YDEGEE. The CDR3 loop spans 15 amino acids. V gave up 0 bases and J gave up 9 bases; unmatched junction bases: 8. The clonotype comes from a female donor with breast cancer. Some clones in this sample may be carry-over from other donors' samples. The chain joins TRBV5-8 to TRBJ2-1; TRBD2 aligns across 8 bases. The specimen sequenced was breast tumor tissue. In nucleotides, the CDR3 is TGTGCCAGCAGCTTGGCCGTCGGGGGGGCCGTTGAGCAGTTCTTC. It translates to CASSLAVGGAVEQFF.